What follows are 18 T cell receptor beta chains derived from one specimen sequenced in a study. Via MiXCR, TCRdb re-called the 5' RACE reads, giving one row per CDR3 protein. The sample holds about 62,000 distinct CDR3 sequences, roughly 30% seen once. The sample taken for sequencing was tumor-infiltrating naive CD4+ T cells sorted from the breast tumor. Noted subset: naive CD4+ T cells, CD4+CD45RA+CD25-. These receptors were obtained from a female donor with breast cancer.

This clonotype was observed many times. The rearrangement uses TRBV4-2 and TRBJ2-6; D unresolved. Trimming took off 4 bases at V and 0 bases at J, with 16 bases between the two ends. Germline V gene lookup returns CDR1 LGHNA and CDR2 YNFKEQ. This CDR3 comprises 18 residues. The CDR3 protein is CASSPGSSDDSGANVLTF. CDR3 DNA sequence: TGTGCCAGCAGCCCAGGATCCTCGGACGACTCTGGGGCCAACGTCCTGACTTTC.

The sample holds many counts of this clonotype. The chain recombines TRBV7-9 with TRBJ2-7; D possibly matches TRBD1 or TRBD2 (5 bases each). The V end lost 1 base, the J end lost 3 bases, and 7 bases lay between the germline ends. This CDR3 region has 13 residues. The germline gives CDR1 SEHNR, CDR2 FQNEAQ (reference sequence). The CDR3 nucleotides read TGTGCCAGCAGCTTAGGGGACGGCTACGAGCAGTACTTC. As protein: CASSLGDGYEQYF.

Concerning this clonotype: This could be a read error, since a much larger clone is one nucleotide away. The rearrangement uses TRBV7-9 and TRBJ1-6, with a weak D call TRBD1 (6 bases). Trimming removed 5 bases from V and 7 bases from J, with 12 bases in between. The CDR3 is made up of 14 amino acids. Germline CDR1 reads SEHNR; CDR2 reads FQNEAQ (reference sequence). In DNA form, the CDR3 reads TGTGCCAGCAGCGCCGGGACAAGGAATTCACCCCTCCACTTT. Encoded protein: CASSAGTRNSPLHF. Full variable domain (outside the CDR3, taken from reference TRBV7-9 and TRBJ1-6): DTGVSQNPRHKITKRGQNVTFRCDPISEHNRLYWYRQTLGQGPEFLTYFQNEAQLEKSRLLSDRFSAERPKGSFSTLEIQRTEQGDSAMYLCASSAGTRNSPLHFGNGTRLTVT.

CDR3 amino acids: CASSPRTDVLYGYTF. CDR3 nucleotide sequence: TGCGCCAGCAGCCCCCGGACAGACGTTCTCTATGGCTACACCTTC. This chain uses TRBV5-1 with TRBJ1-2; weak D call: TRBD1 (6 bases). This CDR3 has 15 residues. Germline V gives CDR1 SGHRS, CDR2 YFSETQ. Trimming pared 4 bases from V and 4 bases from J, leaving 17 bases between.

This clonotype has only a few counts. The junction departs from germline at one end; a sequencing error may be responsible. The J gene is TRBJ1-1, the V gene TRBV24-1; D perhaps matches TRBD1 (5 bases). The CDR3 is 13 amino acids. The V gene's germline CDR1 is KGHDR and CDR2 SFDVKD. This chain's CDR3 is CAISGLGGTEAFF. CDR3 sequence (DNA): TGTGCCATCAGTGGTCTTGGGGGAACTGAAGCTTTCTTT.

This clonotype was observed a few times. The V gene is TRBV12-3 or TRBV12-4, the J gene TRBJ2-7, with 8 bases that match TRBD2. J lost 4 bases, V lost 5 bases, and 10 bases had no gene match. This CDR3 comprises 15 residues. The CDR3 loop reads CASSPESGRGYEQYF. CDR3 nucleotides: TGTGCCAGCAGTCCAGAAAGCGGGAGAGGTTACGAGCAGTACTTC.

Details on this clonotype: Possible read error: a much larger clone is one base away. This sequence joins TRBV5-1 and TRBJ2-1, with TRBD1 identical over 7 bases. J lost 9 bases, V lost 4 bases, and 10 bases had no gene match. Per germline, CDR1 SGHRS and CDR2 YFSETQ. The CDR3 sequence is 14 residues long. CDR3 region: CASSISTGLSEQFF. The DNA of the CDR3 is TGCGCCAGCAGCATATCGACAGGGCTCAGTGAGCAGTTCTTC.

Within the sample, this clonotype is medium-sized. V and J are TRBV5-1 and TRBJ2-2; 8 bases match TRBD2. This CDR3 is 13 amino acids long. The V gene's germline CDR1 is SGHRS and CDR2 YFSETQ. J gave up 4 bases and V 7 bases, and 3 bases lay outside the gene matches. The CDR3: CASGTSPTGELFF. CDR3 coding DNA: TGCGCCAGCGGGACTAGTCCCACCGGGGAGCTGTTTTTT.

The chain combines TRBV11-2 with TRBJ1-1; no definite D call. This CDR3 is 12 amino acids long. Germline V gene sequence: CDR1 SGHAT, CDR2 FQNNGV. The V and J ends lost 5 bases and 7 bases respectively, with 11 bases between them. The CDR3 DNA reads TGTGCCAGCAGCGAAAACCGGGGTGAAGCTTTCTTT. Translation: CASSENRGEAFF. Combining the CDR3 with reference TRBV11-2 and TRBJ1-1 gives the whole variable domain EAGVAQSPRYKIIEKRQSVAFWCNPISGHATLYWYQQILGQGPKLLIQFQNNGVVDDSQLPKDRFSAERLKGVDSTLKIQPAKLEDSAVYLCASSENRGEAFFGQGTRLTVV.

This clonotype appeared a single time. This chain uses TRBV12-3 or TRBV12-4 with TRBJ2-1, with TRBD1 matching 9 bases. The junction had 9 bases not matched to a gene; V was cut back by 7 bases and J by 5 bases. The CDR3 runs 15 residues. This CDR3 is CASNLRGTGNNEQFF. The CDR3 nucleotides are TGTGCCAGCAACCTTCGAGGGACAGGGAACAATGAGCAGTTCTTC.

Comment on this clonotype: Compared with germline, one end of the junction differs, possibly owing to a read error. The V call is TRBV7-6, the J call TRBJ2-1; TRBD1 matches 8 bases. The CDR3 contains 15 residues. Germline assignment: CDR1 SGHVS and CDR2 FNYEAQ. The CDR3 DNA reads TGTGCCAACAGCTCGGGACAGGCGACCAACAATGAGCAGTTCTTC. Translated, it gives CANSSGQATNNEQFF.

The chain joins TRBV7-2 to TRBJ2-2; D gene ambiguous. The germline V and J ends were trimmed by 5 bases and 1 base, with 5 bases remaining between them. There are 13 residues in the CDR3. CDR1 and CDR2 from the germline V gene are SGHTA and FQGNSA. DNA of the CDR3: TGTGCCAGCAGCGTACAGAACACCGGGGAGCTGTTTTTT. Its translation: CASSVQNTGELFF.

The CDR3 DNA reads TGTGCCAGCAGCCAAGTACAGCGGGGGGCCGCAGATGAGCAGTTCTTC. The encoded protein is CASSQVQRGAADEQFF. J is TRBJ2-1 and V is TRBV3-1; TRBD2 matches 9 bases. Per the germline V gene, CDR1 is LGHDT and CDR2 is YNNKEL (reference sequence). This CDR3 region has 16 residues. V trimming: 1 base; J trimming: 8 bases; junction bases outside the gene matches: 9.

This clonotype was observed at least ten times. The chain carries TRBV9 and TRBJ1-6, with a tentative D call TRBD1 (5 bases). Trimming removed 4 bases from V and 0 bases from J, with 11 bases in between. The V gene's germline CDR1 is SGDLS and CDR2 YYNGEE. CDR3 length: 16 residues. DNA for the CDR3: TGTGCCAGCAGCCTAGCCGGGGGCTCCTATAATTCACCCCTCCACTTT. It codes for CASSLAGGSYNSPLHF. Full variable domain (rest looked up from reference TRBV9 and TRBJ1-6): DSGVTQTPKHLITATGQRVTLRCSPRSGDLSVYWYQQSLDQGLQFLIQYYNGEERAKGNILERFSAQQFPDLHSELNLSSLELGDSALYFCASSLAGGSYNSPLHFGNGTRLTVT.

This clonotype is medium-sized by share. This rearrangement joins TRBV29-1 to TRBJ2-7; 9 nucleotides match TRBD2. CDR1 and CDR2 from the germline V gene are SQVTM and ANQGSEA. This CDR3 contains 14 residues. V shed 4 bases, J shed 1 base, and the junction held 5 bases outside the gene matches. The CDR3 loop is CSVVLAGSSYEQYF. CDR3 sequence (DNA): TGCAGCGTTGTGCTAGCGGGGAGTTCCTACGAGCAGTACTTC.

The chain carries TRBV7-9 and TRBJ1-5; 7 bases match TRBD1. V trimming: 5 bases; J trimming: 5 bases; junction bases outside the gene matches: 12. The V gene's germline CDR1 is SEHNR and CDR2 FQNEAQ (reference sequence). CDR3 length: 16 amino acids. The CDR3 DNA follows: TGTGCCAGCAGCCCGCTTCCCCGGGACAGTGATCAGCCCCAGCATTTT. Amino acid sequence: CASSPLPRDSDQPQHF.

The chain links TRBV4-2 to TRBJ1-1, with D possibly being TRBD1 (5 bases). Germline V CDR1 and CDR2: LGHNA, YNFKEQ. The CDR3 contains 15 residues. V lost 1 base, J lost 3 bases, and 12 bases lay in between. The CDR3 is CASSQGQGLDTEAFF. The CDR3, as DNA: TGTGCCAGCAGCCAAGGGCAGGGACTCGACACTGAAGCTTTCTTT.

This clonotype turned up a few times. The chain recombines TRBV5-1 with TRBJ1-2; D is undetermined. The CDR3 sequence is 15 residues long. The germline V and J ends were trimmed by 0 bases and 2 bases, with 11 bases remaining between them. The germline V gene encodes CDR1 SGHRS and CDR2 YFSETQ. The CDR3 protein is CASSLGLALNYGYTF. CDR3 nucleotide sequence: TGCGCCAGCAGCTTGGGGCTGGCCCTAAACTATGGCTACACCTTC.